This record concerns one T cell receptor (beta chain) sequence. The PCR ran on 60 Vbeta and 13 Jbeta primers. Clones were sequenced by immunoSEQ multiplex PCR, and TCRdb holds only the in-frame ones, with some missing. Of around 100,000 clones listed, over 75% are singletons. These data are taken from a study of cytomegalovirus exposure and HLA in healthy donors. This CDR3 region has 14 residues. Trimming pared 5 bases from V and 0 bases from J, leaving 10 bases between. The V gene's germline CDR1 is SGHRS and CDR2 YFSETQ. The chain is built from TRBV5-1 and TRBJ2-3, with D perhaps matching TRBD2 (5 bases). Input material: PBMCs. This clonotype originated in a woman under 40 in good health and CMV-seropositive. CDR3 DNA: TGCGCCAGCAGTCTAGCCCCCAGCACAGATACGCAGTATTTT. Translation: CASSLAPSTDTQYF.